Listed below are T cell receptor beta chains from one sample, sequenced in a study of blood T cells in healthy people across ages. Via MiXCR, TCRdb re-called the 5' RACE reads, giving one row per CDR3 protein. Seen here are roughly 1.5 million distinct CDR3 sequences, about 42% observed once, and the top ten hold 4%. Sequencing used blood. Receptor source: a woman aged 18-30 years in good health. The CDR3 runs from the conserved cysteine through the conserved F or W. Fields, in order: clone size, D gene, J gene, V gene, CDR3 protein, CDR3 DNA. The D gene is left open where the match is weak. Size tells how often a clone was seen (once, few, many) or the class of an expanded clone, and some rows leave it out.

>many|TRBD1|TRBJ1-5|TRBV12-3/TRBV12-4
CASSLTGNQPQHF
TGTGCCAGCAGCCTGACAGGGAATCAGCCCCAGCATTTT
>NA|TRBD1|TRBJ2-7|TRBV5-1
CASAGTGDEQYF
TGCGCCAGCGCCGGGACAGGGGACGAGCAGTACTTC
>NA|NA|TRBJ1-4|TRBV6-2/TRBV6-3
CASSYMDEKLFF
TGTGCCAGCAGTTATATGGATGAAAAACTGTTTTTT
>NA|TRBD2|TRBJ2-7|TRBV20-1
CSATRTSGGEQYF
TGCAGTGCTACCAGGACTAGCGGGGGCGAGCAGTACTTC
>few|NA|TRBJ2-7|TRBV27
CASSLLASSYEQYF
TGTGCCAGCAGTTTACTAGCGTCCTCCTACGAGCAGTACTTC
>NA|TRBD2|TRBJ2-1|TRBV29-1
CSVRAGGRGDEQFF
TGCAGCGTTCGAGCGGGAGGGCGAGGAGATGAGCAGTTCTTC
>NA|NA|TRBJ2-3|TRBV5-1
CASSRLLVGADTQYF
TGCGCCAGCAGCCGATTACTAGTTGGGGCAGATACGCAGTATTTT
>few|TRBD1|TRBJ1-2|TRBV7-2
CASSLARGADYGYTF
TGTGCCAGCAGCTTAGCCAGGGGGGCGGACTATGGCTACACCTTC
>NA|TRBD1|TRBJ2-1|TRBV19
CASNPGGRYNEQFF
TGTGCCAGTAATCCAGGGGGCCGCTACAATGAGCAGTTCTTC
>once|NA|TRBJ1-5|TRBV19
CASQSGWQPQHF
TGTGCCAGCCAGTCAGGGTGGCAGCCCCAGCATTTT